One and the same sample provided the 2 T cell receptor beta chains below, sequenced in a study of OX40 agonist ivuxolimab in advanced cancers. Sequencing was performed with immunoSEQ multiplex PCR; in TCRdb, only in-frame clones are kept and a portion is missing. The table has 60,000 or so clones, around four fifths seen once. This sample comprised CD4+ or CD8+ T cells sorted from blood, obtained in a trial of the OX40 agonist ivuxolimab. The source is an adult with an advanced solid tumor such as melanoma, head and neck, liver or kidney cancer.

This chain uses TRBV5-1 with TRBJ2-7; tentative D call: TRBD1 (5 bases). Looked up from germline, CDR1 is SGHRS and CDR2 is YFSETQ. V was trimmed by 4 bases and J by 7 bases, leaving 21 bases between them. The CDR3 totals 15 residues. The CDR3 reads CASSPLLSRAGEQYF. CDR3 bases: TGCGCCAGCAGCCCTTTGCTGTCCAGGGCCGGAGAGCAGTACTTC.

The CDR3 region has the DNA TGTGCCTGGAGTGTCCGGACCGAAAAACTGTTTTTT. This gives the protein CAWSVRTEKLFF. This chain joins TRBV30 and TRBJ1-4; D gene ambiguous. Per germline, CDR1 GTSNPN and CDR2 SVGIG (reference sequence). The CDR3 extends over 12 amino acids. The V and J ends lost 0 bases and 8 bases respectively, with 7 bases between them. Full variable domain (missing parts from reference TRBV30 and TRBJ1-4): SQTIHQWPATLVQPVGSPLSLECTVEGTSNPNLYWYRQAAGRGLQLLFYSVGIGQISSEVPQNLSASRPQDRQFILSSKKLLLSDSGFYLCAWSVRTEKLFFGSGTQLSVL.